A selection of T cell receptor beta chains follows, all from one sample in a study of T cells in Graves' hyperthyroidism and ophthalmopathy. One entry per CDR3 protein results from TCRdb running MiXCR on the multiplex PCR reads. This table has almost 600,000 distinct CDR3 sequences, 35% to 55% appearing once. The sample comprised peripheral blood or thyroid tissue (not recorded which). All receptors come from a woman aged 18 to 35 with Graves' hyperthyroidism. Each CDR3 is given with its conserved first and last residue. Each record gives: J gene, clone size, D gene, V gene, CDR3 DNA, CDR3 protein. A D gene is named only where the DNA matches it firmly. Clone sizes are given selectively: once, few, many, or a class where the clone is expanded.

>TRBJ2-5|many|.|TRBV27
TGTGCCAGCAGTCCCCCCGGGAGTATGGAGACCCAGTACTTC
CASSPPGSMETQYF
>TRBJ2-7|many|TRBD1|TRBV4-1
TGCGCCAGCAGTTCAAATCCGGACAGGGCCTTCTACGAGCAGTACTTC
CASSSNPDRAFYEQYF
>TRBJ2-3|many|.|TRBV29-1
TGCAGCGTTGTACAGGGAGACACAGATACGCAGTATTTT
CSVVQGDTDTQYF
>TRBJ2-7|.|TRBD2|TRBV18
TGTGCCAGCTCACCGGGACTAGCAGGGCGGGAGCAGTACTTC
CASSPGLAGREQYF
>TRBJ2-2|.|.|TRBV2
TGTGCCAGCAGTGAAGCCAGGGCTAATACCGGGGAGCTGTTTTTT
CASSEARANTGELFF
>TRBJ2-7|.|TRBD1|TRBV20-1
TGCAGTGCCAGCTCACCAGGGACAGATGAGCAGTACTTC
CSASSPGTDEQYF
>TRBJ2-7|many|TRBD1|TRBV6-5
TGTGCCAGCAGGTCCCCGGGACAGGGGGTCGAGCAGTACTTC
CASRSPGQGVEQYF
>TRBJ2-7|.|.|TRBV7-9
TGTGCCAGCAGCTTATTCCGGTTCTACGAGCAGTACTTC
CASSLFRFYEQYF
>TRBJ2-5|many|TRBD2|TRBV12-3/TRBV12-4
TGTGCCAGCAATTTAGTTCTCACTAGCGGGAGGAGAGAGACCCAGTACTTC
CASNLVLTSGRRETQYF
>TRBJ1-1|many|.|TRBV5-1
TGCGCCAGCAGCGTAACCCCAGGGGCCCCTGAAGCTTTCTTT
CASSVTPGAPEAFF
>TRBJ2-6|many|.|TRBV15
TGTGCCACCAGCAGAGGTACCAGCTCTGGGGCCAACGTCCTGACTTTC
CATSRGTSSGANVLTF
>TRBJ2-5|many|TRBD2|TRBV4-3
TGCGCCAGCAGCCAAGATTTGACTAGCGGAGGGGAGACCCAGTACTTC
CASSQDLTSGGETQYF
>TRBJ1-3|.|.|TRBV12-5
TGTGCCTGCAGCACAGCGAGCTCTGGAAACACCATATATTTT
CACSTASSGNTIYF
>TRBJ2-7|.|.|TRBV7-3
TGTGCCAGCAGCCCGACCCTCGACACCGGGGAGCTGTACTTC
CASSPTLDTGELYF
>TRBJ2-7|many|TRBD1|TRBV29-1
TGCAGCGTAGCGCCGGACAGGGGGGAGGCCTACGAGCAGTACTTC
CSVAPDRGEAYEQYF
>TRBJ1-1|many|TRBD1|TRBV19
TGTGCCAGTAGTAAGGACAGGTGGAGGACTGAAGCTTTCTTT
CASSKDRWRTEAFF
>TRBJ2-5|many|.|TRBV18
TGTGCCAGCTCACGCTTCCGGGACATGCAAGAGACCCAGTACTTC
CASSRFRDMQETQYF
>TRBJ1-1|.|.|TRBV29-1
TGCAGCACCCGGACACAGATCGACGGGGGAGCTGAAGCTTCCTTT
CSTRTQIDGGAEASF
>TRBJ1-1|many|.|TRBV20-1
TGCAGTGCTCCGGGATTCGAAGCTTTCTTT
CSAPGFEAFF
>TRBJ1-2|many|.|TRBV20-1
TGCAGTGCTGGCCCATATCTGGGATCCGACTATGGCTACACCTTC
CSAGPYLGSDYGYTF
>TRBJ2-3|once|.|TRBV6-2/TRBV6-3
TGTGCCAGCAGCCGGATAGACACAGATACGCAGTATTTT
CASSRIDTDTQYF
>TRBJ2-7|.|.|TRBV5-1
TGCGCCAGCAGCCACACGCCTACAGGGAGGAACGACGAGCAGTACTTC
CASSHTPTGRNDEQYF
>TRBJ2-2|.|.|TRBV7-2
TGTGCCAGCCATGCGGTGATACGGGACACCGGGGAGCTGTTTTTT
CASHAVIRDTGELFF
>TRBJ1-2|many|.|TRBV3-1
TGTGCCAGCAGCCAGTCCTACACCTACGGGGGCAGCAACTATGGCTACACCTTC
CASSQSYTYGGSNYGYTF
>TRBJ2-7|.|TRBD1|TRBV29-1
TGCACCATCTCACCGGGACAGCCGAACGAGCAGTACTTC
CTISPGQPNEQYF
>TRBJ2-7|many|.|TRBV12-3/TRBV12-4
TGTGCCAGCAGTTTGATGTTCTACGAGCAGTACTTC
CASSLMFYEQYF
>TRBJ1-2|.|.|TRBV5-5
TGTGCCAGCAGCTTGGTCCCCAACGAGGGATATGGCTACACCTTC
CASSLVPNEGYGYTF
>TRBJ2-5|many|.|TRBV12-5
TGTGCTAGTGGTTTGGGTGACAGTCAAGAGACCCAGTACTTC
CASGLGDSQETQYF
>TRBJ2-5|once|TRBD2|TRBV2
TGTGCCAGCAGAGAGCGGGGGGCCCAGGAGACCCAGTACTTC
CASRERGAQETQYF
>TRBJ1-3|many|.|TRBV10-3
TGTGCCATCAGTGAGTCAGCTGGAAACACCATATATTTT
CAISESAGNTIYF
>TRBJ1-1|.|.|TRBV3-1
TGTGCCAGCACCCAAGACACCGGGGACACTGAAGCTTTCTTT
CASTQDTGDTEAFF
>TRBJ1-4|many|.|TRBV7-2
TGTGCCAGCAGGGACGGGAACTTTGAAAAACTGTTTTTT
CASRDGNFEKLFF
>TRBJ2-7|.|.|TRBV7-2
TGTGCCAGCCTGGAAGGAGTGGGAGTGTCCTACGAGCAGTACTTC
CASLEGVGVSYEQYF
>TRBJ2-7|many|.|TRBV5-1
TGCGCCAGCAGCTTAGACCCCGCCTACGAGCAGTACTTC
CASSLDPAYEQYF
>TRBJ1-2|.|TRBD1|TRBV24-1
TGTGCCACCCCTCCTAGGACAGGGGTCCCCTATGGCTACACCTTC
CATPPRTGVPYGYTF
>TRBJ2-2|many|.|TRBV20-1
TGCAGTGCTAGAGGTGGGGGCAGTGTCGGCACCGGGGAGCTGTTTTTT
CSARGGGSVGTGELFF
>TRBJ1-5|many|TRBD1|TRBV2
TGTGCCAGCAGTCCACGACAGGGGACTCAGCCCCAGCATTTT
CASSPRQGTQPQHF
>TRBJ1-1|once|TRBD1|TRBV10-2
TGCGCCACCCGACAGGGCCTCACTGAAGCTTTCTTT
CATRQGLTEAFF
>TRBJ2-2|many|TRBD2|TRBV4-2
TGTGCCAGCAGCCAGGGGACTAGTCGTCCCGGGGAGCTGTTTTTT
CASSQGTSRPGELFF
>TRBJ2-5|many|.|TRBV7-6
TGTGCCAGCAGCTTAGGGGGGAGCAGCCCAGAGACCCAGTACTTC
CASSLGGSSPETQYF
>TRBJ1-2|many|.|TRBV6-5
TGTGCCAGCAGTTACTTGGGCTATGGCTACACCTTC
CASSYLGYGYTF
>TRBJ2-1|few|TRBD2|TRBV24-1
TGTGCCACCAGTGACAATAGGACGGCCCGGACTAGCGGGATCTTTAGATCCTACAATGAGCAGTTCTTC
CATSDNRTARTSGIFRSYNEQFF
>TRBJ1-3|.|.|TRBV15
TGTGCCACCAGCAAACTAGATACGGGCACTGGAAACACCATATATTTT
CATSKLDTGTGNTIYF
>TRBJ2-5|.|TRBD2|TRBV7-6
TGTGCCAGCAGCTCTATACTAGCGGAGTACCAAGAGACCCAGTACTTC
CASSSILAEYQETQYF
>TRBJ2-7|many|.|TRBV12-3/TRBV12-4
TGTGCCAGCAGTGGGACGGTGAAATACGAGCAGTACTTC
CASSGTVKYEQYF
>TRBJ1-2|.|TRBD1|TRBV24-1
TGTGCCACCCAAGGACAGGGGATGAGTGAGCAGTTCCTCTATGGCTACACCTTC
CATQGQGMSEQFLYGYTF
>TRBJ2-2|.|.|TRBV11-1
TGTGCCAGCAGCCAAGTGGGGACAGGGGAGCTGTTTTTT
CASSQVGTGELFF
>TRBJ1-2|.|TRBD1|TRBV12-5
TGTGCTAGTGGGACAGGGTTAAACTATGGCTGCACCTTC
CASGTGLNYGCTF
>TRBJ2-7|many|.|TRBV2
TGTGCCAGCAGTGAAGAGAGCAAGCAGTACTTC
CASSEESKQYF
>TRBJ2-1|few|TRBD2|TRBV7-9
TGTGCCAGCAGCTTCGGGGGGATCAATGAGCAGTTCTTC
CASSFGGINEQFF
>TRBJ2-7|.|.|TRBV10-3
TGTGCCGTCAGTGGGGAAGCGATATCCTACGAGCAGTACTTC
CAVSGEAISYEQYF
>TRBJ1-2|many|.|TRBV5-1
TGCGCCAGCAGCTTTACCGGGACACAAAACTATGGCTACACCTTC
CASSFTGTQNYGYTF
>TRBJ1-4|.|.|TRBV29-1
TGCAGCTGGGGACTCCTTGAAGGCAGTGAAAAACTGTTTTTT
CSWGLLEGSEKLFF